This T cell receptor (beta chain) was captured in a study of T cell changes during pregnancy in multiple sclerosis. Clones were sequenced by immunoSEQ multiplex PCR, and TCRdb holds only the in-frame ones, with some missing. The sample includes 15,000 to 25,000 clones, 86% seen only once; the top ten take 4.5% to 6%. Germline V CDR1 and CDR2: SEHNR, FQNEAQ (reference sequence). V was clipped by 3 bases and J by 7 bases, with 12 bases between them. The CDR3 has 13 amino acids. In its sample, this clone was seen once. Sequencing was performed on CD8+ T cells from peripheral blood mononuclear cells, taken in the third trimester of pregnancy. The gene calls are TRBV7-9 and TRBJ1-2, with unresolved D. The sequence derives from a female donor in good health, enrolled as a control in a pregnancy study. The CDR3 is CASSLGGDSGYTF. The CDR3 coding sequence is TGTGCCAGCAGCTTGGGCGGGGATAGTGGCTACACCTTC. Full variable domain (outside the CDR3, taken from reference TRBV7-9 and TRBJ1-2): DTGVSQNPRHKITKRGQNVTFRCDPISEHNRLYWYRQTLGQGPEFLTYFQNEAQLEKSRLLSDRFSAERPKGSFSTLEIQRTEQGDSAMYLCASSLGGDSGYTFGSGTRLTVV.